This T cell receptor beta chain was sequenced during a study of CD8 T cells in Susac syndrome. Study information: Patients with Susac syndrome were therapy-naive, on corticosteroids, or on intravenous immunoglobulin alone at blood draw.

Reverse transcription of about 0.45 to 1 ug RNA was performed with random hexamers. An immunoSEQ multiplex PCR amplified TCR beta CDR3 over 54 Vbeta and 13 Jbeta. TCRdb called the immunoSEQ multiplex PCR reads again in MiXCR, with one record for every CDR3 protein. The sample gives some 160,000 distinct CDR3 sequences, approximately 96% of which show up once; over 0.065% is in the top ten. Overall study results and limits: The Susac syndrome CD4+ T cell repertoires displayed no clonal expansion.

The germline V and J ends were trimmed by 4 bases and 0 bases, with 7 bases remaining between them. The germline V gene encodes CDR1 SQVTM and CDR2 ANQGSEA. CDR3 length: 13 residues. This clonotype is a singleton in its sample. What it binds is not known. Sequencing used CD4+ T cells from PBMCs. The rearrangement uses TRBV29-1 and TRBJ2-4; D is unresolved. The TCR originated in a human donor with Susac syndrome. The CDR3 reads CSVGSLAKNIQYF. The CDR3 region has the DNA TGCAGCGTTGGAAGTTTAGCCAAAAACATTCAGTACTTC. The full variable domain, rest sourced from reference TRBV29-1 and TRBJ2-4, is SAVISQKPSRDICQRGTSLTIQCQVDSQVTMMFWYRQQPGQSLTLIATANQGSEATYESGFVIDKFPISRPNLTFSTLTVSNMSPEDSSIYLCSVGSLAKNIQYFGAGTRLSVL.